The present T cell receptor (beta chain) was sequenced within a study of blood T cell repertoires in COVID-19. V lost 6 bases, J lost 6 bases, and 14 bases lay in between. This CDR3 is built from 13 residues. Measured with immunoSEQ multiplex PCR; TCRdb has only the in-frame clones, and not every one. The table records some 220,000 clones, around 86% of them present only once. J is TRBJ1-1 and V is TRBV12-3 or TRBV12-4; possible D gene TRBD1, 6 bases. The receptor's source is a woman between 70 and 85 years old with COVID-19, enrolled during active disease. Sequenced input: peripheral blood. The CDR3 nucleotides read TGTGCCAGCAGAAAATCAGGGGCGGCTGAAGCTTTCTTT. Its protein product is CASRKSGAAEAFF.